This paragraph covers one TCR beta chain sequence. In the source study's methods: Researchers report that nucleated cell counts were estimated from reference gene primer amplification. Clones were read by immunoSEQ multiplex PCR, and TCRdb kept only the in-frame ones, dropping some. V and J calls and clone size are those listed in that table; D and trimming were worked out from the DNA. The table has 62,000 or so clones, 80% to 90% seen once; the top ten hold 8.2%. The CDR3 covers 18 residues. CDR1 is SGHVS and CDR2 is FQNEAQ in the germline V gene. V was pared by 5 bases and J by 0 bases, with 22 bases between. The data were taken from a study of blood T cell repertoires in COVID-19. The overall study: The United States, Italy and Spain supplied acute and convalescent COVID-19 samples. T cells, B-cell-depleted T cells, or PBMCs provided the cDNA or gDNA that served as material.

This receptor was obtained from a man over 45 with active COVID-19. The specimen sequenced was peripheral blood. The rearrangement links TRBV7-8 to TRBJ1-2; possible D gene TRBD1, 5 bases. The CDR3: CASSAGGMTAGPNYGYTF. The CDR3 DNA reads as TGTGCCAGCAGCGCCGGGGGGATGACTGCAGGACCTAACTATGGCTACACCTTC.